The table lists the clone carrying this T cell receptor beta chain with a count of one. Its antigen is currently unknown. Time point defined: blood 2 weeks post-SBRT. Treatment reported: 15 Gy SBRT to primary tumor, nephrectomy 4 weeks later. There are 15 residues in the CDR3. The V end was cut by 5 bases, the J end by 3 bases, with 14 bases between. CDR1 and CDR2 from the germline V gene are SGHTA and FQGNSA. The data were obtained in a study of radiation and T cells in renal cell carcinoma. Broader study findings: From baseline, blood top tumor clonotypes peaked at 2 weeks post-radiation.

TCRdb's copy holds only in-frame clones and misses some; the assay was immunoSEQ multiplex PCR. There are about 130,000 clones in the sample; roughly 91% occur only once, and 5% to 6.5% lies in the top ten. This chain connects TRBV7-2 to TRBJ1-5; D is ambiguous. Material: blood, obtained from a patient whose treatment included radiotherapy and nephrectomy. The receptor was isolated from a woman in her seventies with renal cell carcinoma. CDR3 protein: CASSQLKTLNQPQHF. Written as DNA, the CDR3 is TGTGCCAGCAGCCAATTAAAGACCCTCAATCAGCCCCAGCATTTT.